This entry lists 6 T cell receptor beta chains sequenced from one sample in a study of blood T cell repertoires in COVID-19. Sequencing used immunoSEQ multiplex PCR; TCRdb keeps in-frame clones, though not all of them. The sample contains 250,000 to 350,000 clones, around 90% of which appear only once. Sequences were obtained from PBMCs or T cells enriched from blood (not recorded which). The receptors stem from a woman aged 18-30 years with acute COVID-19.

The gene calls are TRBV27 and TRBJ2-7, with a tentative D call TRBD2 (6 bases). Trimming stripped 3 bases from V and 4 bases from J, with 10 bases between. The CDR3 is 13 residues long. The V gene's germline CDR1 is MNHEY and CDR2 SMNVEV (reference sequence). CDR3 sequence (DNA): TGTGCCAGCAGTTTCGGGAGTAGGTACGAGCAGTACTTC. Translated, it gives CASSFGSRYEQYF.

The V gene is TRBV9, the J gene TRBJ2-1; maybe TRBD1 (6 bases). V was trimmed by 1 base and J by 9 bases, leaving 26 bases between them. Germline-derived CDR1 and CDR2 are SGDLS and YYNGEE. The CDR3 loop spans 18 amino acids. The CDR3 here is CASSVRASTGSGLGEQFF. The DNA of the CDR3 is TGTGCCAGCAGCGTACGGGCCTCAACAGGGTCTGGGTTGGGTGAGCAGTTCTTC.

The chain is built from TRBV9 and TRBJ2-1; 10 positions agree with TRBD1. After removal of 5 bases from V and 4 bases from J, the junction contained 12 bases not matched to a gene. The CDR3 is made up of 17 amino acids. Germline V lookup: CDR1 SGDLS, CDR2 YYNGEE. This chain's CDR3 is CASSVGQGFPQYNEQFF. CDR3 coding DNA: TGTGCCAGCAGTGTGGGACAGGGGTTTCCCCAATACAATGAGCAGTTCTTC.

The chain carries TRBV15 and TRBJ1-4, with D hard to call. V lost 0 bases and J 3 bases, leaving 5 bases between the germline ends. The germline V gene has CDR1 LNHNV and CDR2 YYDKDF (reference sequence). The CDR3 contains 14 residues. The CDR3 DNA sequence: TGTGCCACCAGCAGAGAACAGTCTAATGAAAAACTGTTTTTT. Residues: CATSREQSNEKLFF.

The genes are TRBV28 and TRBJ2-6, with 7 bases identical to TRBD1. V lost 5 bases and J lost 0; bases outside the gene matches: 7. This CDR3 has 17 residues. The germline V gene encodes CDR1 MDHEN and CDR2 SYDVKM. The CDR3 reads CASSPRGFSSGANVLTF. CDR3 nucleotide sequence: TGTGCCAGCAGTCCCAGGGGGTTTTCCTCTGGGGCCAACGTCCTGACTTTC.

The V call is TRBV12-5, the J call TRBJ1-2; TRBD1 matches at 7 bases. The CDR3 loop spans 18 amino acids. The V and J ends lost 0 bases and 3 bases, in that order; junction bases with no gene match: 13. CDR1 LGHNT and CDR2 FRNRAP come from the germline V gene. CDR3 amino acids: CASGLVTIRDSLDYGYTF. For the CDR3, the DNA is TGTGCTAGTGGTTTGGTTACCATCCGGGACAGTCTGGACTATGGCTACACCTTC.